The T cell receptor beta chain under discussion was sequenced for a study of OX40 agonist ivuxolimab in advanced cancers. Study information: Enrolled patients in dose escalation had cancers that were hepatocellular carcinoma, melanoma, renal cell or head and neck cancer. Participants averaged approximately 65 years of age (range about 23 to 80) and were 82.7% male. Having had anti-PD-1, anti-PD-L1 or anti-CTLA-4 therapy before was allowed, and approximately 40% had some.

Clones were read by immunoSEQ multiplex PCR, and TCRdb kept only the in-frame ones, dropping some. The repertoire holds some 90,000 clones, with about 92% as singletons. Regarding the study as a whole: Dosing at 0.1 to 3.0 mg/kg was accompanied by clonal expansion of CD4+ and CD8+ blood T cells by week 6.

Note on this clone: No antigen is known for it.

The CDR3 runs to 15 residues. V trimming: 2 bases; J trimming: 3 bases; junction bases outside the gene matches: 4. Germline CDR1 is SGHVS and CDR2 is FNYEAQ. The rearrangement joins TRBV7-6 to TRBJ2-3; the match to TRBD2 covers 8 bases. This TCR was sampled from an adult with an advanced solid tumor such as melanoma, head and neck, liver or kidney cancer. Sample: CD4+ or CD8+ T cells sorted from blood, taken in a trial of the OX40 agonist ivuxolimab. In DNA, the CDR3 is TGTGCCAGCAGCTTAAGTAGCGGGGTAACAGATACGCAGTATTTT. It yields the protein CASSLSSGVTDTQYF.